These 14 T cell receptor beta chains came from one sample sequenced in a study of Tregs in tolerant kidney transplant recipients. Assay: immunoSEQ multiplex PCR; the TCRdb copy retains only in-frame clones and omits some. In the table there are roughly 120,000 clones, around 91% of which are singletons. Sequences were obtained from CD4+ T cells from blood. These receptors came from a human donor in good health.

This clone was recorded a few times. The rearrangement links TRBV11-2 to TRBJ2-1; possibly TRBD2 for D (7 bases). The CDR3 totals 19 residues. Germline CDR1 and CDR2: SGHAT and FQNNGV. Trimming removed 3 bases from V and 4 bases from J, with 25 bases in between. CDR3 DNA sequence: TGTGCCAGCAGCTTGACGAGACTAGCCAAGGTGGGGGCATACAATGAGCAGTTCTTC. This translates into CASSLTRLAKVGAYNEQFF.

This sequence joins TRBV27 and TRBJ1-3, with TRBD1 matching over 10 bases. In germline, CDR1 is MNHEY, CDR2 SMNVEV (reference sequence). With V trimmed by 5 bases and J by 4 bases, 2 bases remained unmatched. The CDR3 runs 14 residues. The CDR3 reads CASSRTGGGNTIYF. The DNA of the CDR3 is TGTGCCAGCAGTCGGACAGGGGGGGGAAACACCATATATTTT.

The V and J genes are TRBV7-2 and TRBJ2-7, with D unresolved. With 3 bases removed from V and 3 bases from J, the gap between germline ends came to 9 bases. Germline V gives CDR1 SGHTA, CDR2 FQGNSA. This CDR3 is built from 13 residues. The CDR3 DNA follows: TGTGCCAGCAGCTTCCAGAGAAGCTACGAGCAGTACTTC. This sequence encodes CASSFQRSYEQYF. Full variable domain (missing parts from reference TRBV7-2 and TRBJ2-7): GAGVSQSPSNKVTEKGKDVELRCDPISGHTALYWYRQSLGQGLEFLIYFQGNSAPDKSGLPSDRFSAERTGGSVSTLTIQRTQQEDSAVYLCASSFQRSYEQYFGPGTRLTVT.

The chain carries TRBV7-9 and TRBJ1-5, with D possibly being TRBD1 (6 bases). The V and J ends lost 1 base and 7 bases respectively, with 8 bases between them. The CDR3 consists of 13 residues. The germline V gene encodes CDR1 SEHNR and CDR2 FQNEAQ (reference sequence). Written as DNA, the CDR3 is TGTGCCAGCAGCTTAGATGGGGGCCAGCCCCAGCATTTT. Amino acid sequence: CASSLDGGQPQHF.

The V call is TRBV7-2, the J call TRBJ2-5, with a weak D call TRBD2 (6 bases). Deletions cut 5 bases from V and 4 bases from J, with 17 bases between. From germline, CDR1 is SGHTA and CDR2 FQGNSA. This CDR3 has 15 amino acids. CDR3 residues: CASSEQALGGETQYF. CDR3 DNA sequence: TGTGCCAGCAGCGAGCAGGCCCTGGGAGGAGAGACCCAGTACTTC.

The V gene is TRBV5-1, the J gene TRBJ1-1; a possible D gene is TRBD1 (6 bases). V was clipped by 2 bases and J by 2 bases, with 13 bases between them. The CDR3 consists of 15 residues. The germline gives CDR1 SGHRS, CDR2 YFSETQ. This CDR3 is CASSLNPGVNTEAFF. In DNA, the CDR3 is TGCGCCAGCAGCTTAAACCCAGGGGTTAACACTGAAGCTTTCTTT.

The V gene is TRBV4-2, the J gene TRBJ2-3, with 9 bases fitting TRBD2. Germline V gene data show CDR1 as LGHNA and CDR2 as YNFKEQ. The CDR3 loop spans 17 amino acids. V shed 0 bases, J shed 4 bases, and the junction held 8 bases outside the gene matches. The CDR3 loop reads CASSQEALAGRSDTQYF. CDR3 DNA: TGTGCCAGCAGCCAAGAGGCGCTAGCGGGGAGATCAGATACGCAGTATTTT.

The chain employs TRBV6-6 and TRBJ1-5; 11 positions agree with TRBD1. Germline CDR1 reads MNHNY; CDR2 reads SVGAGI (reference sequence). V shed 6 bases and J 7 bases; nucleotides not matched to a gene: 8. There are 15 residues in the CDR3. The CDR3: CASRAGQGARQPQHF. As DNA, the CDR3 is TGTGCCAGCAGGGCCGGACAGGGGGCGCGGCAGCCCCAGCATTTT.

The V and J genes are TRBV15 and TRBJ2-3; D is unclear. Germline values: CDR1 LNHNV, CDR2 YYDKDF (reference sequence). The ends were cut back, 4 bases at V and 2 bases at J, with 7 bases in the middle. The CDR3 is 13 residues long. The CDR3 DNA sequence: TGTGCCACCAGCATCAGCTTCACAGATACGCAGTATTTT. As protein: CATSISFTDTQYF.

The chain has TRBV5-6 and TRBJ2-5; TRBD1 matches 7 bases. V shed 4 bases, J shed 4 bases, and the junction held 10 bases outside the gene matches. The CDR3 runs to 15 residues. The germline V gene has CDR1 SGHDT and CDR2 YYEEEE. CDR3 residues: CASSDRDSIRETQYF. Here the CDR3 DNA reads TGTGCCAGCAGCGACCGGGACAGCATTCGAGAGACCCAGTACTTC.

In its sample, this clone was seen once. This chain connects TRBV9 to TRBJ2-2, with D perhaps matching TRBD2 (5 bases). The V gene lost 4 bases and the J gene lost 7 bases, with 8 bases spanning the gap. Germline loops: CDR1 SGDLS, CDR2 YYNGEE. CDR3 length equals 12 residues. The CDR3 protein is CASSFGGGELFF. CDR3 DNA: TGTGCCAGCAGCTTCGGAGGCGGGGAGCTGTTTTTT.

In regard to this clone: At the DNA level, this CDR3 is encoded by other sequences in the same sample as well. V gene TRBV18 combines with J gene TRBJ1-1; possible D gene TRBD1, 5 bases. The CDR3 sequence is 14 residues long. Per germline, CDR1 KGHSH and CDR2 LQKENI. With 2 bases removed from V and 0 bases from J, the gap between germline ends came to 7 bases. DNA for the CDR3: TGTGCCAGCTCACCATCGGGGCTGAACACTGAAGCTTTCTTT. Its translation: CASSPSGLNTEAFF.

The J gene is TRBJ1-2, the V gene TRBV5-6, with 8 positions matching TRBD1. Losses at the gene ends were 3 bases for V and 6 bases for J; bases not matched to a gene: 16. There are 17 residues in the CDR3. Germline-derived CDR1 and CDR2 are SGHDT and YYEEEE. The CDR3 sequence is CASSWRGDRGRNNGYTF. CDR3 DNA: TGTGCCAGCAGCTGGCGGGGCGACAGGGGTCGAAATAATGGCTACACCTTC. Supplemented by reference TRBV5-6 and TRBJ1-2, the full variable domain reads DAGVTQSPTHLIKTRGQQVTLRCSPKSGHDTVSWYQQALGQGPQFIFQYYEEEERQRGNFPDRFSGHQFPNYSSELNVNALLLGDSALYLCASSWRGDRGRNNGYTFGSGTRLTVV.

The chain links TRBV19 to TRBJ1-1; a possible D gene is TRBD1 (5 bases). The CDR3 runs 14 residues. From germline, CDR1 is LNHDA and CDR2 SQIVND (reference sequence). Trimming stripped 5 bases from V and 0 bases from J, with 10 bases between. The CDR3 loop reads CASSLRTLNTEAFF. In DNA form, the CDR3 reads TGTGCCAGTAGTCTAAGGACACTGAACACTGAAGCTTTCTTT.